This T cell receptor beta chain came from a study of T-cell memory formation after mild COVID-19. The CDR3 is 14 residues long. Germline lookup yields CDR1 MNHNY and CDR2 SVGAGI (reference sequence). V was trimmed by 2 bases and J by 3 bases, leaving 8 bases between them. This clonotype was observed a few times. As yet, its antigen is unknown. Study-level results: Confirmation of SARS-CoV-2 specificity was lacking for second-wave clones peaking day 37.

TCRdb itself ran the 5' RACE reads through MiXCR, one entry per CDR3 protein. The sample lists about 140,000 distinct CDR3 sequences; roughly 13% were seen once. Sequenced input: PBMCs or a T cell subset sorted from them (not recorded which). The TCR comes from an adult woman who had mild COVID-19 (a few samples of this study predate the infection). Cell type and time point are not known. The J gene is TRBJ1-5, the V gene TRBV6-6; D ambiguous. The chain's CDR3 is CASSYVELNQPQHF. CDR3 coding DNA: TGTGCCAGCAGTTACGTAGAGCTCAATCAGCCCCAGCATTTT.